Listed below are T cell receptor beta chains from one sample, sequenced in a study of blood T cell repertoires in COVID-19. The repertoire was sequenced with immunoSEQ multiplex PCR; TCRdb's copy has only in-frame clones and lacks some. The sample includes 150,000 or so clones, around 89% of them seen just once. The sequenced sample was peripheral blood. The origin of the receptors is a man aged 55 to 70 with active or convalescent COVID-19. Both conserved end residues are part of each CDR3. D genes are given only for firm matches. Size values are once, few and many counts, or a class for expanded clones, and some rows have none.

CDR3	DNA	length	D	size	J	V
CASSLYGIGTDTQYF	TGCGCCAGCAGCTTGTACGGGATTGGCACAGATACGCAGTATTTT	15	NA	few	TRBJ2-3	TRBV5-1
CASSVAGTGADTQYF	TGTGCCAGCAGCGTAGCCGGGACGGGGGCAGATACGCAGTATTTT	15	NA	NA	TRBJ2-3	TRBV9
CASSPRGTGANVLTF	TGTGCCAGCAGTCCGCGGGGGACTGGGGCCAACGTCCTGACTTTC	15	TRBD2	NA	TRBJ2-6	TRBV6-5
CASSSTQGNYGYTF	TGTGCCAGCAGTTCAACTCAGGGAAACTATGGCTACACCTTC	14	NA	NA	TRBJ1-2	TRBV28
CASSVSGGAEDTQYF	TGTGCCAGCAGCGTTAGCGGGGGGGCCGAAGATACGCAGTATTTT	15	TRBD2	NA	TRBJ2-3	TRBV9
CATSLPNQPQHF	TGTGCCACCAGCCTCCCCAATCAGCCCCAGCATTTT	12	NA	NA	TRBJ1-5	TRBV24-1
CAWSSSAKNIQYF	TGTGCCTGGAGTTCTAGCGCCAAAAACATTCAGTACTTC	13	NA	NA	TRBJ2-4	TRBV30
CASSIKQGPYEQYF	TGTGCCAGTAGTATCAAACAGGGCCCCTACGAGCAGTACTTC	14	NA	NA	TRBJ2-7	TRBV19
CASSLGSQETQYF	TGTGCCAGCAGCTTGGGGAGCCAAGAGACCCAGTACTTC	13	NA	NA	TRBJ2-5	TRBV5-6
CATGGTTGLHEQFF	TGTGCCACCGGTGGGACTACCGGACTCCATGAGCAGTTCTTC	14	TRBD2	once	TRBJ2-1	TRBV15
CASGLVGGKAFF	TGTGCTAGTGGTTTGGTAGGCGGGAAAGCTTTCTTT	12	NA	few	TRBJ1-1	TRBV12-5
CASSLDRNQAYEQYF	TGTGCCAGCAGCTTAGACCGAAACCAGGCCTACGAGCAGTACTTC	15	NA	NA	TRBJ2-7	TRBV7-2
CASSLAYGVPNTEAFF	TGTGCCAGCAGCTTAGCGTACGGGGTCCCGAACACTGAAGCTTTCTTT	16	NA	NA	TRBJ1-1	TRBV7-2
CASSPLLAETQYF	TGTGCCAGCTCACCACTGTTGGCCGAGACCCAGTACTTC	13	NA	NA	TRBJ2-5	TRBV18
CASSQRGKGRGTEAFF	TGTGCCAGCAGCCAAAGGGGAAAGGGTAGGGGGACTGAAGCTTTCTTT	16	NA	NA	TRBJ1-1	TRBV3-1/TRBV3-2
CASSLASGQANYGYTF	TGTGCCAGCAGCTTGGCTTCTGGACAGGCTAACTATGGCTACACCTTC	16	TRBD1	NA	TRBJ1-2	TRBV5-5
CATSRTGAGGEQYF	TGTGCCACCAGCAGGACAGGCGCAGGCGGCGAGCAGTACTTC	14	NA	NA	TRBJ2-7	TRBV15
CATSDLLAGGRDTQYF	TGTGCCACCAGTGATTTGCTTGCGGGGGGACGAGATACGCAGTATTTT	16	TRBD2	NA	TRBJ2-3	TRBV24-1
CASSEGGELNEQFF	TGTGCCAGCAGTGAAGGGGGGGAACTCAATGAGCAGTTCTTC	14	NA	NA	TRBJ2-1	TRBV6-4
CASSPTRSPYNEQFF	TGTGCCAGCTCACCTACTAGGTCCCCGTACAATGAGCAGTTCTTC	15	NA	NA	TRBJ2-1	TRBV18
CASSLDGGATDTQYF	TGCGCCAGCAGCTTGGACGGAGGAGCGACAGATACGCAGTATTTT	15	NA	NA	TRBJ2-3	TRBV5-1
CASSPGQTNTEAFF	TGTGCCAGCAGCCCCGGACAGACGAACACTGAAGCTTTCTTT	14	NA	NA	TRBJ1-1	TRBV3-1/TRBV3-2
CASRRFGGLVGNTEAFF	TGTGCCAGCAGACGATTCGGGGGGCTGGTCGGGAACACTGAAGCTTTCTTT	17	NA	NA	TRBJ1-1	TRBV2
CASRGGLAKNIQYF	TGTGCCAGCAGGGGGGGTCTAGCCAAAAACATTCAGTACTTC	14	NA	NA	TRBJ2-4	TRBV2
CASSLGLAGGKDQETQYF	TGTGCCAGCAGCTTGGGACTAGCGGGGGGCAAAGATCAAGAGACCCAGTACTTC	18	TRBD2	NA	TRBJ2-5	TRBV9
CASSPGTTSNTIYF	TGTGCCAGCTCCCCGGGTACGACGAGTAACACCATATATTTT	14	NA	NA	TRBJ1-3	TRBV7-9
CAWSVGLITGELFF	TGTGCCTGGAGTGTGGGACTGATCACCGGGGAGCTGTTTTTT	14	NA	NA	TRBJ2-2	TRBV30
CASSQKGADINIQYF	TGTGCCAGCAGCCAAAAGGGGGCAGACATTAACATTCAGTACTTC	15	NA	NA	TRBJ2-4	TRBV21-1
CASGRGLSFSGELFF	TGTGCCAGCGGCCGGGGACTAAGTTTCTCCGGGGAGCTGTTTTTT	15	TRBD2	NA	TRBJ2-2	TRBV19
CASSLAGGPVTGELFF	TGTGCCAGCAGCTTAGCGGGGGGGCCCGTCACCGGGGAGCTGTTTTTT	16	NA	NA	TRBJ2-2	TRBV7-2
CASSQGTAESGANVLTF	TGTGCCAGCTCACAGGGGACTGCCGAATCCGGGGCCAACGTCCTGACTTTC	17	NA	once	TRBJ2-6	TRBV18
CASSFGAGGRNNEQFF	TGTGCCAGCAGCTTTGGAGCGGGGGGGCGTAACAATGAGCAGTTCTTC	16	TRBD2	NA	TRBJ2-1	TRBV5-4
CASRDSGFEKYF	TGCGCCAGCAGAGATTCAGGGTTCGAGAAGTACTTC	12	NA	NA	TRBJ2-7	TRBV10-2
CASSPDGQVRNYGYTF	TGTGCCAGCAGCCCGGACGGACAAGTAAGGAACTATGGCTACACCTTC	16	NA	NA	TRBJ1-2	TRBV9
CSVAPQEAFF	TGCAGCGTTGCCCCACAGGAAGCTTTCTTT	10	NA	NA	TRBJ1-1	TRBV29-1
CASSLQANQPQHF	TGTGCCAGCAGTTTACAGGCGAATCAGCCCCAGCATTTT	13	NA	NA	TRBJ1-5	TRBV27
CASSIDRAGNNEQFF	TGTGCCAGTAGTATAGATCGTGCAGGCAACAATGAGCAGTTCTTC	15	NA	NA	TRBJ2-1	TRBV19
CASSPATGNTGELFF	TGTGCCAGCTCACCAGCGACAGGGAACACCGGGGAGCTGTTTTTT	15	NA	once	TRBJ2-2	TRBV18
CASSRGPGRLNTEAFF	TGTGCCAGCTCCAGGGGTCCAGGCCGGCTTAACACTGAAGCTTTCTTT	16	NA	NA	TRBJ1-1	TRBV18
CASSEAPGSNQPQHF	TGTGCCAGCAGTGAAGCGCCAGGGAGCAATCAGCCCCAGCATTTT	15	NA	NA	TRBJ1-5	TRBV6-1
CASSFGGPGRNQPQHF	TGTGCCAGCAGTTTCGGAGGGCCCGGGAGGAATCAGCCCCAGCATTTT	16	NA	NA	TRBJ1-5	TRBV28
CASSRGQRNSPLHF	TGTGCCAGCAGTCGGGGACAGCGAAATTCACCCCTCCACTTT	14	TRBD1	once	TRBJ1-6	TRBV6-2/TRBV6-3
CASSDTRRETQYF	TGTGCCAGCAGCGATACTCGCCGAGAGACCCAGTACTTC	13	NA	once	TRBJ2-5	TRBV6-2/TRBV6-3
CASSTGGDRVNEQFF	TGTGCCAGCAGCACAGGTGGGGACAGGGTCAATGAGCAGTTCTTC	15	TRBD1	once	TRBJ2-1	TRBV9
CASSSGQAPTNEKLFF	TGTGCCAGCAGTTCAGGACAGGCACCAACTAATGAAAAACTGTTTTTT	16	TRBD1	NA	TRBJ1-4	TRBV28
CAWVEVILTANPNYGYTF	TGTGCCTGGGTCGAGGTCATTTTGACAGCCAACCCTAACTATGGCTACACCTTC	18	NA	NA	TRBJ1-2	TRBV30
CASSFKDRGFTDTQYF	TGCGCCAGCAGCTTTAAAGACAGGGGATTTACGGATACGCAGTATTTT	16	TRBD1	NA	TRBJ2-3	TRBV5-1
CASSIYGELFF	TGTGCCAGCAGTATTTACGGGGAGCTGTTTTTT	11	NA	NA	TRBJ2-2	TRBV2
CASSGAKGDEKLFF	TGTGCCAGCAGTGGGGCTAAAGGGGATGAAAAACTGTTTTTT	14	NA	few	TRBJ1-4	TRBV2
CSAPTGGVSYNEQFF	TGCAGCGCCCCGACAGGGGGCGTCTCCTACAATGAGCAGTTCTTC	15	TRBD1	NA	TRBJ2-1	TRBV29-1
CASRSTRNTEAFF	TGTGCCAGCAGGTCGACACGTAACACTGAAGCTTTCTTT	13	NA	NA	TRBJ1-1	TRBV2
CASSPVGDYLSNEQFF	TGTGCCAGCAGCCCCGTAGGGGACTACCTTTCCAATGAGCAGTTCTTC	16	TRBD2	NA	TRBJ2-1	TRBV9
CASSPRDRVANEQYF	TGTGCCAGCAGCCCCCGGGACAGGGTCGCTAACGAGCAGTACTTC	15	TRBD1	NA	TRBJ2-7	TRBV6-2/TRBV6-3
CASSYGASRSTEAFF	TGTGCCAGCAGTTACGGTGCCAGTCGAAGCACTGAAGCTTTCTTT	15	NA	NA	TRBJ1-1	TRBV6-5
CASRYGSADTQYF	TGTGCCAGCAGGTACGGGAGCGCAGATACGCAGTATTTT	13	NA	NA	TRBJ2-3	TRBV28
CASSPHPGQGQAEAFF	TGTGCCAGTAGTCCCCATCCGGGACAGGGGCAAGCTGAAGCTTTCTTT	16	TRBD1	NA	TRBJ1-1	TRBV19
CSVLGTETLQNTEAFF	TGCAGCGTGCTAGGGACAGAAACCCTCCAGAACACTGAAGCTTTCTTT	16	TRBD1	once	TRBJ1-1	TRBV29-1
CASSQVSGGATTLYEQYF	TGTGCCAGCAGCCAAGTAAGTGGAGGGGCCACTACCCTCTACGAGCAGTACTTC	18	NA	NA	TRBJ2-7	TRBV4-2
CASSQEDTRGYTF	TGTGCCAGCAGCCAAGAAGACACCCGGGGCTACACCTTC	13	NA	NA	TRBJ1-2	TRBV4-2
CASSQDWSGGGYNEQFF	TGTGCCAGCAGCCAAGATTGGAGCGGGGGGGGTTACAATGAGCAGTTCTTC	17	TRBD2	NA	TRBJ2-1	TRBV3-1/TRBV3-2